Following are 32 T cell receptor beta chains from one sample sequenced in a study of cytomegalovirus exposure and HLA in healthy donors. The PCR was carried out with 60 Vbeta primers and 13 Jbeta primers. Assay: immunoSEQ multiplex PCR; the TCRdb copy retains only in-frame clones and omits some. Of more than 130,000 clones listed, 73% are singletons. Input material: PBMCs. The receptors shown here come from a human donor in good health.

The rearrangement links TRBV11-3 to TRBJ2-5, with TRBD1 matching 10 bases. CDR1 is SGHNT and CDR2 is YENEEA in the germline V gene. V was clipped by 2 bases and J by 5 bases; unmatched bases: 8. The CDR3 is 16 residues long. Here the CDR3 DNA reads TGTGCCAGCAGCTTATTCTGGGACAGGGGTTCCGAGACCCAGTACTTC. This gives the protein CASSLFWDRGSETQYF.

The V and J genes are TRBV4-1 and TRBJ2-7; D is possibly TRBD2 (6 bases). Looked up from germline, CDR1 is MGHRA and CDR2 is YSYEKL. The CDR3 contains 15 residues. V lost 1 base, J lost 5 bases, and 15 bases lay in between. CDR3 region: CASSQVLRDENEQYF. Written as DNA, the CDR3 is TGCGCCAGCAGCCAAGTTTTGCGGGATGAAAACGAGCAGTACTTC.

The CDR3 sequence is CARNRGPTLETQYF. In DNA, the CDR3 is TGTGCCAGAAACAGGGGCCCAACTTTAGAGACCCAGTACTTC. V and J are TRBV6-1 and TRBJ2-5; 7 positions match TRBD1. The CDR3 totals 14 residues. Germline CDR1 is MNHNS and CDR2 is SASEGT. Losses at the gene ends were 9 bases for V and 4 bases for J; bases not matched to a gene: 11.

For the CDR3, the DNA is TGTGCCAGCAGCTGGCCGGGACAGGGTATAGATACGCAGTATTTT. This sequence encodes CASSWPGQGIDTQYF. The J gene is TRBJ2-3, the V gene TRBV11-3; 9 bases map to TRBD1. Germline V CDR1 and CDR2: SGHNT, YENEEA. Trimming removed 4 bases from V and 5 bases from J; junction bases left unmatched: 7. This CDR3 contains 15 residues.

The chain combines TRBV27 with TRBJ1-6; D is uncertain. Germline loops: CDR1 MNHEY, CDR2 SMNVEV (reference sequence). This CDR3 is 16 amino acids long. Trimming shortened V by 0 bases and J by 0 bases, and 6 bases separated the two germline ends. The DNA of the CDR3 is TGTGCCAGCAGTTTATCCTTGAGCTCCTATAATTCACCCCTCCACTTT. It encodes CASSLSLSSYNSPLHF.

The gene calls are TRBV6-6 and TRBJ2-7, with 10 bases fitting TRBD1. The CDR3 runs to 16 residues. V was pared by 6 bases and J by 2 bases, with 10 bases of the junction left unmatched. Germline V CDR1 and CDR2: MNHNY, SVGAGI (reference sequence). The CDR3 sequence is CASSPRSGTGAYEQYF. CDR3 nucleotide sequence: TGTGCCAGCAGCCCTCGTTCCGGGACAGGGGCCTACGAGCAGTACTTC.

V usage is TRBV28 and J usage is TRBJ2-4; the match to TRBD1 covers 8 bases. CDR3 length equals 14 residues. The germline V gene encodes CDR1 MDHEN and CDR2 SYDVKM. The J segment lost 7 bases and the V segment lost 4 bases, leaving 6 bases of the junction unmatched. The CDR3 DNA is TGTGCCAGCAGTTCGCCGGACAGGGTGAACATTCAGTACTTC. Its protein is CASSSPDRVNIQYF.

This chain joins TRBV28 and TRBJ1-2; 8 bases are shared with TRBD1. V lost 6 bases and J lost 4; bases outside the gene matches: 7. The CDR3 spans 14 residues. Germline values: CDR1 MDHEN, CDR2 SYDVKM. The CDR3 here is CASRKQGGGYGYTF. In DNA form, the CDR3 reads TGTGCCAGCAGGAAACAGGGGGGCGGCTATGGCTACACCTTC.

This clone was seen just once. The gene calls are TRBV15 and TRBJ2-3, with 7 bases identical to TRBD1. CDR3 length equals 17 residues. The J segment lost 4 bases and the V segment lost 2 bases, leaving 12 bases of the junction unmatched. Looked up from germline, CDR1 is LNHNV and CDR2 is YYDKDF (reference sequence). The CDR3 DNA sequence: TGTGCCACCAGCAGAAAGGGACAGCGCCTTCTTCCAGATACGCAGTATTTT. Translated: CATSRKGQRLLPDTQYF. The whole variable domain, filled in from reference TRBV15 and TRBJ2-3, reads DAMVIQNPRYQVTQFGKPVTLSCSQTLNHNVMYWYQQKSSQAPKLLFHYYDKDFNNEADTPDNFQSRRPNTSFCFLDIRSPGLGDTAMYLCATSRKGQRLLPDTQYFGPGTRLTVL.

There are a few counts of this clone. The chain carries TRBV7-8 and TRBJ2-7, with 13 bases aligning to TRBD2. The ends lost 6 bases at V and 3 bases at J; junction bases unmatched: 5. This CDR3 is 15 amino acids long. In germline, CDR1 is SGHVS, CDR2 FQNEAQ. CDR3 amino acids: CASSTGLAGDYEQYF. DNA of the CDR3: TGTGCCAGCAGTACTGGACTAGCGGGGGACTACGAGCAGTACTTC.

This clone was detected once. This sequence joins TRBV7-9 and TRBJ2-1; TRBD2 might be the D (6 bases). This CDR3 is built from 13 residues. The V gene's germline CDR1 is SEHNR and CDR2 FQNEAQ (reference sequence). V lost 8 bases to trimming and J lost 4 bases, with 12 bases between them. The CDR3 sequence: CASDAGGYNEQFF. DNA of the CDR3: TGTGCCAGCGACGCTGGGGGGTACAATGAGCAGTTCTTC.

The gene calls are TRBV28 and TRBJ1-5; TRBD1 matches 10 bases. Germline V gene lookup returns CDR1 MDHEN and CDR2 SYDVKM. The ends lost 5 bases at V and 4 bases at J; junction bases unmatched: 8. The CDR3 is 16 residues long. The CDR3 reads CASSLWGTGDNQPQHF. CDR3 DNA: TGTGCCAGCAGTCTTTGGGGGACAGGGGATAATCAGCCCCAGCATTTT.

The CDR3 sequence is CASSLSRVGQPSQHF. The CDR3 region has the DNA TGTGCCAGCAGCTTATCCCGGGTTGGACAGCCCTCTCAGCATTTT. This rearrangement joins TRBV5-8 to TRBJ1-5; TRBD1 is a possible D gene (6 bases). V was clipped by 2 bases and J by 13 bases, with 22 bases between them. The V gene's germline CDR1 is SGHTS and CDR2 YDEGEE. The CDR3 contains 15 residues. Variable domain in full (rest from reference TRBV5-8 and TRBJ1-5): EAGVTQSPTHLIKTRGQQATLRCSPISGHTSVYWYQQALGLGLQFLLWYDEGEERNRGNFPPRFSGRQFPNYSSELNVNALELEDSALYLCASSLSRVGQPSQHFGDGTRLSIL.

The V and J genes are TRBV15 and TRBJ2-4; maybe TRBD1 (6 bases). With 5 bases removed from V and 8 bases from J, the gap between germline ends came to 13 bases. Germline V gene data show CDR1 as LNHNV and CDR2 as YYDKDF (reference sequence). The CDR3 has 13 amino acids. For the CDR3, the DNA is TGTGCCACCAGCCCGACAGGTTTTGACATTCAGTACTTC. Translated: CATSPTGFDIQYF.

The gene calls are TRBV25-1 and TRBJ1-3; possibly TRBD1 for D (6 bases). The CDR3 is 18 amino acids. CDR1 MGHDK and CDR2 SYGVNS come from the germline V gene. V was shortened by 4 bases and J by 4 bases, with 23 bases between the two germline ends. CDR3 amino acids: CASSGVRGDIRSGNTIYF. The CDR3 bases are TGTGCCAGCAGTGGCGTCAGGGGAGACATTAGATCCGGAAACACCATATATTTT.

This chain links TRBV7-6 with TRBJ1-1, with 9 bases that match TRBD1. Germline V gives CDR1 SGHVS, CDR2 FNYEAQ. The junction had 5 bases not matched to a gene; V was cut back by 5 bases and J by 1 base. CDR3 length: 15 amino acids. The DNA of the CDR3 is TGTGCCAGCAGCCTTCGGACAGGGGCGAACACTGAAGCTTTCTTT. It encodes CASSLRTGANTEAFF.

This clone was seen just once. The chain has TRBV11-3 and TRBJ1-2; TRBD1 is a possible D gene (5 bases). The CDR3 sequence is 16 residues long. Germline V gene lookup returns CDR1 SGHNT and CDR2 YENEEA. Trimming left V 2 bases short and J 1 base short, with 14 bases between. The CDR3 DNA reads TGTGCCAGCAGCTTAAGGGGAGGGCCGCATAACTATGGCTACACCTTC. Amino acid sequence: CASSLRGGPHNYGYTF.

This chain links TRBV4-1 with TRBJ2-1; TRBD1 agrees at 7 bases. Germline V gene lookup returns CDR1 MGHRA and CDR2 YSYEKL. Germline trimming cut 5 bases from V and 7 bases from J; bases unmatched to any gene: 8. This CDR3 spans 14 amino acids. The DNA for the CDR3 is TGCGCCAGCAGCACAGACAGGGTAACAAATGAGCAGTTCTTC. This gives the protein CASSTDRVTNEQFF.

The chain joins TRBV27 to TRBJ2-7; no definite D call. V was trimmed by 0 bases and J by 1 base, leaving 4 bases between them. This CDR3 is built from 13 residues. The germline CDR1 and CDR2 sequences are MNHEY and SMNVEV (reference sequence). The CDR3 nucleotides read TGTGCCAGCAGTTTATCCGGGTCCTACGAGCAGTACTTC. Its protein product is CASSLSGSYEQYF.

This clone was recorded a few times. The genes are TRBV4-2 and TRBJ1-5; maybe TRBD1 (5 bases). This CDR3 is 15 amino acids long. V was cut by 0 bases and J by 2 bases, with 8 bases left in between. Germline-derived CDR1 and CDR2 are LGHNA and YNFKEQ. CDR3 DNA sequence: TGTGCCAGCAGCCAAGATGGGGGGGGCAATCAGCCCCAGCATTTT. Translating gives CASSQDGGGNQPQHF.

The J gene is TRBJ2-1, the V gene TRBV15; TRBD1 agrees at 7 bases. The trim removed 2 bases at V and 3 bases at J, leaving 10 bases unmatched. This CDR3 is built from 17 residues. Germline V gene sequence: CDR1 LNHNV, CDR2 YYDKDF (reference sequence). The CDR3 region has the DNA TGTGCCACCAGCAGATTAAGACAGGGCCCTTTCTACAATGAGCAGTTCTTC. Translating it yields CATSRLRQGPFYNEQFF.

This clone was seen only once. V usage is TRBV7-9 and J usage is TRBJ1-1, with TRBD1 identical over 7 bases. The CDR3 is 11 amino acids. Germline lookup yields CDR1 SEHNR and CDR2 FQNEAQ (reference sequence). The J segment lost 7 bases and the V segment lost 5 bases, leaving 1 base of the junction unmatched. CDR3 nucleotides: TGTGCCAGCAGCCGGACAGGTGAAGCTTTCTTT. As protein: CASSRTGEAFF.

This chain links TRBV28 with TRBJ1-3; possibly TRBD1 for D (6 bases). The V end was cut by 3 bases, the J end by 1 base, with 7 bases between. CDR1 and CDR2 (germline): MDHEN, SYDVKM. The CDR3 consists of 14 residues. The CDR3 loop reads CASSFQGSGNTIYF. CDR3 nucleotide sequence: TGTGCCAGCAGTTTTCAGGGGTCTGGAAACACCATATATTTT.

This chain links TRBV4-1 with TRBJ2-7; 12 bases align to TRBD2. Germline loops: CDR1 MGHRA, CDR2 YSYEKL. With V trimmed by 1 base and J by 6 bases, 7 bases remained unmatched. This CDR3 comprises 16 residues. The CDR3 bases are TGCGCCAGCAGCCAAGGATCTAGCGGGAGGGCCGGCGAGCAGTACTTC. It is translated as CASSQGSSGRAGEQYF.

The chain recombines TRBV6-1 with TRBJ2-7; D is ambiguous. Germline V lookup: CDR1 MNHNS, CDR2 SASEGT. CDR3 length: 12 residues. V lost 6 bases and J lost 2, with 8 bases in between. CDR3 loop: CASSLVTYEQYF. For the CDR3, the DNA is TGTGCCAGCAGCCTAGTAACCTACGAGCAGTACTTC.

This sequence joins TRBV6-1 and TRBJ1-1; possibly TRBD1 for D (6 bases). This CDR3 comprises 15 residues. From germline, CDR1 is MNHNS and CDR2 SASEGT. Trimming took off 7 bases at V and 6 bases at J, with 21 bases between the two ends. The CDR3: CASILGGRKFAEAFF. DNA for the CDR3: TGTGCCAGCATATTGGGGGGGCGCAAATTTGCTGAAGCTTTCTTT.

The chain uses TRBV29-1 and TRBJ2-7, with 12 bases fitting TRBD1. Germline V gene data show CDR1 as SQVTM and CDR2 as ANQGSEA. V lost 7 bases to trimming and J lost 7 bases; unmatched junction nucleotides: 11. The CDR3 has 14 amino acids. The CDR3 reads CSGSGGQGAGEQYF. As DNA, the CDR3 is TGCAGCGGGAGTGGGGGACAGGGGGCTGGAGAGCAGTACTTC.

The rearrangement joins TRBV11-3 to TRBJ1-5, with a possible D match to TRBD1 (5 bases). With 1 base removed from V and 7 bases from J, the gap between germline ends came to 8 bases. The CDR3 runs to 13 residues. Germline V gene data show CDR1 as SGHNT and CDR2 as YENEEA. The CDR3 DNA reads TGTGCCAGCAGCTTAGTCACAGGCCAGCCCCAGCATTTT. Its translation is CASSLVTGQPQHF.

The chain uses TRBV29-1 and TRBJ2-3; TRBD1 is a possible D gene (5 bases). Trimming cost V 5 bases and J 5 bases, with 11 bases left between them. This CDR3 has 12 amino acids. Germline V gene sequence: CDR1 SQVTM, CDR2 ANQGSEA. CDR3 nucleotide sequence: TGCAGCGTTTCCAGGGTGGGAGATACGCAGTATTTT. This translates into CSVSRVGDTQYF.

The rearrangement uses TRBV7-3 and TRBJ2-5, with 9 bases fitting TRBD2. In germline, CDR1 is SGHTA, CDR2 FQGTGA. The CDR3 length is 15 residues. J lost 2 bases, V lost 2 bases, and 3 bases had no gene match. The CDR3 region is CASSLGTSLQETQYF. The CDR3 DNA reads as TGTGCCAGCAGCTTAGGGACTAGCCTTCAAGAGACCCAGTACTTC.

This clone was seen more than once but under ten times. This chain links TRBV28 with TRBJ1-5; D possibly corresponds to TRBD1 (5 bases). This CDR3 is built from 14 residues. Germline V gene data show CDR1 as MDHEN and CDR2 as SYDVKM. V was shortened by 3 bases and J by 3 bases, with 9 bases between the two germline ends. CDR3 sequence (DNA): TGTGCCAGCAGTTTGGGGCAGGCCAATCAGCCCCAGCATTTT. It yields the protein CASSLGQANQPQHF.

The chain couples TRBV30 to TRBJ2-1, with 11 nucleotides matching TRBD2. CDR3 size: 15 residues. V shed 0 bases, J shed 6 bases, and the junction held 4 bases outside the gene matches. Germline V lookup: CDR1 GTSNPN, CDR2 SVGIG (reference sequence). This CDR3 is CAWSVWLAGGNEQFF. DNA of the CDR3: TGTGCCTGGAGTGTTTGGCTAGCGGGAGGCAATGAGCAGTTCTTC.